The T cell receptor (beta chain) described here comes from a study of beta chain features in type 1 diabetes. Worth noting for this clone: What it recognizes is unknown.

Germline lookup yields CDR1 SGHTA and CDR2 FQGTGA. Trimming stripped 1 base from V and 7 bases from J, with 11 bases between. There are 15 residues in the CDR3. Findings and limits, study-wide: For TCRB rearrangement, an influence of HLA type remained unresolved here.

Every isolated RNA sample was fully reverse transcribed, so sequencing captured expressed TCRB transcripts. Assay used: immunoSEQ multiplex PCR; TCRdb lists only in-frame clones, some missing. The sample includes 130,000 to 150,000 clones, 9.2% of them seen just once. The sample consisted of central memory CD4+ T cells from blood. This chain connects TRBV7-3 to TRBJ1-6; D gene ambiguous. The TCR originated in a man aged 18 to 29 in good health. The CDR3 loop is CASSLNSVANSPLHF. CDR3 nucleotides: TGTGCCAGCAGCTTAAATTCGGTCGCGAATTCACCCCTCCACTTT.